A single sample is the source of the 30 T cell receptor beta chains below, sequenced in a study of shared clonotypes between healthy human individuals. The naive CD8 subset, CD45RO-negative cells positively selected for CCR7, excluded terminally differentiated effector memory CD45RA+ cells. Clones were read by immunoSEQ multiplex PCR, and TCRdb kept only the in-frame ones, dropping some. The repertoire holds millions of clones, just under 95% seen once, with 0.9% to 1.4% in the top ten. The sample was naive CD8+ T cells sorted from blood. Receptors were obtained from a man between 18 and 29 years old in good health.

The rearrangement uses TRBV20-1 and TRBJ1-5, with TRBD1 as a possible D gene (5 bases). The germline V gene has CDR1 DFQATT and CDR2 SNEGSKA (reference sequence). Trimming took 5 bases from V and 12 from J, leaving 14 bases between them. The CDR3 length is 11 residues. The CDR3 sequence: CSASWGLLQHF. The CDR3 coding sequence is TGCAGTGCTTCGTGGGGCCTTCTCCAGCATTTT.

CDR3 nucleotide sequence: TGTGCCAGCAGTTTCTACGGGACTAGATACACAGATACGCAGTATTTT. It encodes CASSFYGTRYTDTQYF. The rearrangement joins TRBV6-6 to TRBJ2-3; 8 positions agree with TRBD2. Germline values: CDR1 MNHNY, CDR2 SVGAGI (reference sequence). The CDR3 extends over 16 amino acids. V lost 4 bases to trimming and J lost 2 bases; unmatched junction nucleotides: 8.

V gene TRBV9 combines with J gene TRBJ1-1; D unclear. There are 15 residues in the CDR3. Germline CDR1 is SGDLS and CDR2 is YYNGEE. The V end lost 0 bases, the J end lost 1 base, and 10 bases lay between the germline ends. The CDR3 DNA reads as TGTGCCAGCAGCGTAGCTGGGGTGGGGAACACTGAAGCTTTCTTT. This translates into CASSVAGVGNTEAFF. Full variable domain (missing parts from reference TRBV9 and TRBJ1-1): DSGVTQTPKHLITATGQRVTLRCSPRSGDLSVYWYQQSLDQGLQFLIQYYNGEERAKGNILERFSAQQFPDLHSELNLSSLELGDSALYFCASSVAGVGNTEAFFGQGTRLTVV.

The rearrangement uses TRBV4-1 and TRBJ2-3; TRBD2 matches 10 bases. Germline V gene sequence: CDR1 MGHRA, CDR2 YSYEKL. Trimming cost V 4 bases and J 10 bases; bases outside gene matches: 8. This CDR3 has 14 residues. This CDR3 is CASSRAGGPPSQYF. Here the CDR3 DNA reads TGCGCCAGCAGCCGAGCGGGAGGGCCTCCTTCGCAGTATTTT.

J is TRBJ2-5 and V is TRBV6-5; D not resolved. Trimming pared 5 bases from V and 2 bases from J, leaving 15 bases between. The germline V gene has CDR1 MNHEY and CDR2 SVGAGI. The CDR3 runs 15 residues. Here the CDR3 DNA reads TGTGCCAGCAGTCAGCAGCACTATAATCAAGAGACCCAGTACTTC. It codes for CASSQQHYNQETQYF.

In the case of this clone: Other nucleotide sequences in the sample specify the same CDR3. CDR3 sequence: CASSLAGGPTDTQYF. The CDR3 DNA sequence: TGTGCCAGCAGCTTAGCCGGGGGCCCCACAGATACGCAGTATTTT. This chain uses TRBV7-9 with TRBJ2-3; D possibly uses TRBD1 or TRBD2 (6 bases each). V was clipped by 0 bases and J by 2 bases, with 9 bases between them. Per the germline V gene, CDR1 is SEHNR and CDR2 is FQNEAQ (reference sequence). The CDR3 runs to 15 residues.

The rearrangement uses TRBV27 and TRBJ1-4, with 9 bases that match TRBD1. Trimming took 6 bases from V and 7 from J; bases not matched to a gene: 9. Germline V gives CDR1 MNHEY, CDR2 SMNVEV (reference sequence). This CDR3 contains 15 residues. CDR3 loop: CASSPGTGLSEKLFF. CDR3 nucleotide sequence: TGTGCCAGCAGCCCTGGGACAGGGCTTAGTGAAAAACTGTTTTTT.

This chain links TRBV7-9 with TRBJ1-2; perhaps TRBD1 as D (6 bases). V lost 3 bases to trimming and J lost 4 bases, with 12 bases between them. This CDR3 has 14 residues. Germline V gene lookup returns CDR1 SEHNR and CDR2 FQNEAQ (reference sequence). The CDR3 coding sequence is TGTGCCAGCAGCTTCTCAGGGGCCGGCTATGGCTACACCTTC. Translating gives CASSFSGAGYGYTF.

This clone showed up just a few times. The chain has TRBV4-3 and TRBJ1-1; D gene ambiguous. The CDR3 consists of 15 residues. CDR1 and CDR2 (germline): LGHNA, YSLEER. The V end lost 0 bases, the J end lost 4 bases, and 12 bases lay between the germline ends. The CDR3 nucleotides are TGCGCCAGCAGCCAAGATGCTAATGGAGGCACTGAAGCTTTCTTT. Translating gives CASSQDANGGTEAFF.

This clone has only one observation. Other nucleotide sequences in the sample specify the same CDR3. The chain links TRBV6-5 to TRBJ2-7; 11 bases fit TRBD2. V gave up 5 bases and J gave up 6 bases; unmatched junction bases: 3. Germline values: CDR1 MNHEY, CDR2 SVGAGI. This CDR3 has 13 residues. CDR3 sequence: CASSLAGGGEQYF. The CDR3 coding sequence is TGTGCCAGCAGTCTAGCGGGAGGAGGCGAGCAGTACTTC.

This clone was counted once. V usage is TRBV7-2 and J usage is TRBJ2-7, with a tentative D call TRBD1 (5 bases). The CDR3 is 14 residues long. Per the germline V gene, CDR1 is SGHTA and CDR2 is FQGNSA. The ends were cut back, 2 bases at V and 1 base at J, with 9 bases in the middle. The CDR3 protein is CASSLMDTSYEQYF. The CDR3 DNA is TGTGCCAGCAGCTTAATGGACACATCCTACGAGCAGTACTTC.

As to this clone: This specimen includes other DNA sequences encoding the same CDR3. This sequence joins TRBV7-8 and TRBJ2-3; tentatively, D is TRBD1 (5 bases). Trimming shortened V by 2 bases and J by 1 base, and 7 bases separated the two germline ends. CDR1 and CDR2 (germline): SGHVS, FQNEAQ. The length of the CDR3 is 14 residues. The CDR3 nucleotides are TGTGCCAGCAGCTTACTAGGGGGCACAGATACGCAGTATTTT. This translates into CASSLLGGTDTQYF.

This clone was counted once. This specimen includes other DNA sequences encoding the same CDR3. V and J are TRBV14 and TRBJ2-7, with unresolved D. The CDR3 runs to 12 residues. Germline V lookup: CDR1 SGHDN, CDR2 FVKESK. The ends were cut back, 4 bases at V and 1 base at J, with 5 bases in the middle. CDR3 amino acids: CASSPSSYEQYF. The CDR3 region has the DNA TGTGCCAGCAGCCCCTCTTCCTACGAGCAGTACTTC.

The V gene is TRBV6-5, the J gene TRBJ2-1, with D unclear. V dropped 2 bases and J dropped 0 bases, with 5 bases sitting between them. From germline, CDR1 is MNHEY and CDR2 SVGAGI. The CDR3 contains 14 residues. CDR3 nucleotide sequence: TGTGCCAGCAGTTACAGGCACTCCTACAATGAGCAGTTCTTC. The encoded protein is CASSYRHSYNEQFF.

This chain joins TRBV7-9 and TRBJ2-1, with D possibly being TRBD2 (6 bases). Germline V gene data show CDR1 as SEHNR and CDR2 as FQNEAQ (reference sequence). CDR3 length: 15 amino acids. Deletions cut 4 bases from V and 10 bases from J, with 20 bases between. CDR3: CASSSSGGEFGEQFF. CDR3 coding DNA: TGTGCCAGCAGCTCCTCGGGCGGGGAGTTTGGGGAGCAGTTCTTC.

The CDR3 coding sequence is TGTGCCAGCAGCGTAGGTCAGGGTCTAAACGAGCAGTACTTC. Translated, it gives CASSVGQGLNEQYF. The chain has TRBV9 and TRBJ2-7, with TRBD1 as a possible D gene (5 bases). This CDR3 has 14 residues. Trimming cost V 0 bases and J 5 bases, with 12 bases left between them. Germline CDR1 and CDR2: SGDLS and YYNGEE.

The genes are TRBV27 and TRBJ1-5, with a tentative D call TRBD1 (6 bases). CDR1 is MNHEY and CDR2 is SMNVEV in the germline V gene (reference sequence). The CDR3 is made up of 17 amino acids. Trimming left V 6 bases short and J 0 bases short, with 18 bases between. CDR3 DNA sequence: TGTGCCAGCAGCCTACCTACAGGGCGAGGTAGCAATCAGCCCCAGCATTTT. This sequence encodes CASSLPTGRGSNQPQHF.

The J gene is TRBJ1-2, the V gene TRBV4-1; D is unclear. This CDR3 is built from 14 residues. The germline V gene has CDR1 MGHRA and CDR2 YSYEKL. The V and J ends lost 1 base and 3 bases respectively, with 9 bases between them. DNA of the CDR3: TGCGCCAGCAGCCAAGCGGTTGGCGACTATGGCTACACCTTC. The encoded protein is CASSQAVGDYGYTF.

The rearrangement links TRBV6-1 to TRBJ1-4; unclear D gene. Looked up from germline, CDR1 is MNHNS and CDR2 is SASEGT. V lost 2 bases to trimming and J lost 6 bases, with 19 bases between them. The CDR3 loop spans 17 amino acids. CDR3 protein: CASSESSLALIDEKLFF. The CDR3 DNA is TGTGCCAGCAGTGAAAGCTCCCTAGCGTTAATTGATGAAAAACTGTTTTTT.

The chain combines TRBV2 with TRBJ2-7; tentatively, D is TRBD2 (5 bases). Germline assignment: CDR1 SNHLY and CDR2 FYNNEI. This CDR3 comprises 13 residues. The V end lost 1 base, the J end lost 7 bases, and 11 bases lay between the germline ends. The DNA of the CDR3 is TGTGCCAGCAGTGAAGAGAACGGGATAGAGCAGTACTTC. It specifies CASSEENGIEQYF.

This chain joins TRBV30 and TRBJ2-2; 11 bases are a match to TRBD2. CDR3 length: 16 residues. The germline V gene encodes CDR1 GTSNPN and CDR2 SVGIG (reference sequence). DNA for the CDR3: TGTGCTCATGATAGGCCTAGCGGGAGGAATTTCGGGGAGCTGTTTTTT. It is translated as CAHDRPSGRNFGELFF.

J is TRBJ1-5 and V is TRBV30, with 7 bases matching TRBD1. V gave up 0 bases and J gave up 5 bases; unmatched junction bases: 4. Germline V gene sequence: CDR1 GTSNPN, CDR2 SVGIG (reference sequence). The CDR3 sequence is 14 residues long. In DNA form, the CDR3 reads TGTGCCTGGAGTGTACACAGGGGCGATCAGCCCCAGCATTTT. The encoded protein is CAWSVHRGDQPQHF. The entire variable domain, with the rest obtained from reference TRBV30 and TRBJ1-5, is as follows: SQTIHQWPATLVQPVGSPLSLECTVEGTSNPNLYWYRQAAGRGLQLLFYSVGIGQISSEVPQNLSASRPQDRQFILSSKKLLLSDSGFYLCAWSVHRGDQPQHFGDGTRLSIL.

The chain carries TRBV5-1 and TRBJ2-1; D is ambiguous. Germline V CDR1 and CDR2: SGHRS, YFSETQ. The CDR3 runs to 15 residues. V was cut by 0 bases and J by 1 base, with 8 bases left in between. The CDR3 bases are TGCGCCAGCAGCTTGGAGATAGCTTCCTACAATGAGCAGTTCTTC. Translating it yields CASSLEIASYNEQFF. The full variable domain, with the rest looked up from reference TRBV5-1 and TRBJ2-1, is KAGVTQTPRYLIKTRGQQVTLSCSPISGHRSVSWYQQTPGQGLQFLFEYFSETQRNKGNFPGRFSGRQFSNSRSEMNVSTLELGDSALYLCASSLEIASYNEQFFGPGTRLTVL.

This clone was counted a single time. It may be a read error: a sequence one base away is much more abundant. This same CDR3 is encoded by further DNA sequences in the sample. V is TRBV13 and J is TRBJ1-1, with D possibly matching TRBD1 (5 bases). V lost 3 bases, J lost 1 base, and 6 bases lay in between. Germline CDR1 PRHDT, CDR2 FYEKMQ (reference sequence). The CDR3 consists of 13 residues. In DNA, the CDR3 is TGTGCCAGCAGCTTGGGGGAGAACACTGAAGCTTTCTTT. It codes for CASSLGENTEAFF.

This chain joins TRBV14 and TRBJ1-1, with D unclear. Germline CDR1 SGHDN, CDR2 FVKESK. V lost 3 bases and J lost 4, with 9 bases in between. The CDR3 length is 13 residues. CDR3 in DNA: TGTGCCAGCAGCCAGGGAATGGTCACTGAAGCTTTCTTT. Encoded protein: CASSQGMVTEAFF.

Worth noting for this clone: A read error may account for a junction end that differs from germline. The V and J genes are TRBV6-5 and TRBJ2-1; the match to TRBD1 covers 7 bases. Germline loops: CDR1 MNHEY, CDR2 SVGAGI. The CDR3 sequence is 14 residues long. The CDR3 sequence: CASSYSAEGGERFF. DNA for the CDR3: TGTGCCAGCAGTTACTCCGCCGAAGGGGGCGAGCGGTTCTTC.

The chain uses TRBV4-1 and TRBJ1-4; D not resolved. The CDR3 has 13 residues. The V end lost 2 bases, the J end lost 10 bases, and 11 bases lay between the germline ends. Per the germline V gene, CDR1 is MGHRA and CDR2 is YSYEKL. This CDR3 reads CASSQRLGVKLFF. The CDR3 nucleotides are TGCGCCAGCAGCCAACGACTGGGAGTAAAACTGTTTTTT.

This chain links TRBV27 with TRBJ2-1, with 7 bases lining up with TRBD1. Germline V gene data show CDR1 as MNHEY and CDR2 as SMNVEV (reference sequence). The CDR3 is 19 amino acids. V was pared by 8 bases and J by 2 bases, with 21 bases of the junction left unmatched. CDR3 coding DNA: TGTGCCAGCGTTTCCCTTTTCGGGACAGCCTCCACGACCTACAATGAGCAGTTCTTC. It is translated as CASVSLFGTASTTYNEQFF.

The chain links TRBV7-9 to TRBJ1-1; weak D call: TRBD1 (5 bases). Deletions cut 4 bases from V and 5 bases from J, with 14 bases between. Looked up from germline, CDR1 is SEHNR and CDR2 is FQNEAQ (reference sequence). The CDR3 contains 14 residues. CDR3 sequence: CASSWRDGGTEAFF. CDR3 bases: TGTGCCAGCAGCTGGAGGGACGGGGGGACTGAAGCTTTCTTT.

The CDR3 loop reads CASSPVDSPGYEQYF. CDR3 in DNA: TGTGCCAGCAGCCCCGTCGACTCTCCCGGCTACGAGCAGTACTTC. The chain combines TRBV7-2 with TRBJ2-7; D gene ambiguous. Between the trimmed V and J ends, which lost 5 bases and 3 bases, there was a span of 17 bases. This CDR3 is 15 amino acids long. Germline lookup yields CDR1 SGHTA and CDR2 FQGNSA.